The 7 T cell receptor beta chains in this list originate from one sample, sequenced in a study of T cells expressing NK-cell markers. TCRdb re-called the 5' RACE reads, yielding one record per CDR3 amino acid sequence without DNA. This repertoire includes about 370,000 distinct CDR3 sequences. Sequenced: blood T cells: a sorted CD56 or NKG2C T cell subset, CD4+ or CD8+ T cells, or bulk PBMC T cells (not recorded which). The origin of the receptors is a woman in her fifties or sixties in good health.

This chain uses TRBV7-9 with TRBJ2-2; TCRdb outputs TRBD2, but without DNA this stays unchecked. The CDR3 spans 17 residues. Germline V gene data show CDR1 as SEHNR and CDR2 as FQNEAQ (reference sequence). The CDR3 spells CASSSVGLAVNTGELFF.

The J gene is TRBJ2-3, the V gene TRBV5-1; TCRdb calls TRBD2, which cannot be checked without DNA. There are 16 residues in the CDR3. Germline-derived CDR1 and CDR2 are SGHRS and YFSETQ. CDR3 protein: CASSPGLAGTTDTQYF.

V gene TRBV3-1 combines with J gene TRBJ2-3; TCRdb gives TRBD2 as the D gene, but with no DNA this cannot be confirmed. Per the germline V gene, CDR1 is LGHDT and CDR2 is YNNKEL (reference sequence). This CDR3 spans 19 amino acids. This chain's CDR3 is CASSQAPPRGLAGKDTQYF.

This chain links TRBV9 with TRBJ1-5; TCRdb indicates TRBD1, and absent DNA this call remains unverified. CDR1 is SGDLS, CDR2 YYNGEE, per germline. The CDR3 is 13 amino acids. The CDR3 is CASSVGRDGPQHF.

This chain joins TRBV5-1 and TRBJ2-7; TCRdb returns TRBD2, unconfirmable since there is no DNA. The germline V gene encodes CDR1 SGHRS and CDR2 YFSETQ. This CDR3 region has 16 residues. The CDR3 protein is CASSPNPGLAGPEQYF.

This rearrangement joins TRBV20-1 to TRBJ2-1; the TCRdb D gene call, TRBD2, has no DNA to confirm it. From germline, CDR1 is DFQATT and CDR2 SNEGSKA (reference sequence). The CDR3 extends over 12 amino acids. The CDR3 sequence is CSARTSIDEQFF.

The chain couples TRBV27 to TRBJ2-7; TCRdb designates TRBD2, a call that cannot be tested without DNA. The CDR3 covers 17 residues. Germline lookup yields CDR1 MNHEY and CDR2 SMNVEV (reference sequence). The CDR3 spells CASSLFAGASGSYEQYF.